The 20 T cell receptor beta chains below come from one sample, sequenced in a study of T cell responses to AZD1222 COVID-19 vaccine. Clones were read by immunoSEQ multiplex PCR, and TCRdb kept only the in-frame ones, dropping some. The sample has about 120,000 clones; around 90% are singletons. The sequences come from peripheral blood, collected 28 days after the second AZD1222 dose. The origin of the receptors is an adult who received the AZD1222 COVID-19 vaccine.

CDR3 in DNA: TGTGCCACCAGCAGGGGGGACACGCCTCAGCTGTTTTTT. Translation gives CATSRGDTPQLFF. The chain uses TRBV15 and TRBJ2-2, with a tentative D call TRBD1 (6 bases). V was cut by 3 bases and J by 12 bases, with 14 bases left in between. Per the germline V gene, CDR1 is LNHNV and CDR2 is YYDKDF (reference sequence). This CDR3 region has 13 residues.

The gene calls are TRBV18 and TRBJ2-7; D remains ambiguous. Per germline, CDR1 KGHSH and CDR2 LQKENI. The V gene lost 2 bases and the J gene lost 2 bases, with 13 bases spanning the gap. The CDR3 is 15 amino acids. CDR3 loop: CASSPATALTYEQYF. CDR3 nucleotides: TGTGCCAGCTCACCAGCAACAGCCCTAACCTACGAGCAGTACTTC.

In this sample, this clone turned up a few times. The chain combines TRBV5-6 with TRBJ1-6; D is unclear. CDR1 and CDR2 (germline): SGHDT, YYEEEE. The V end lost 3 bases, the J end lost 0 bases, and 10 bases lay between the germline ends. The CDR3 covers 16 residues. This chain's CDR3 is CASSSRGNSYNSPLHF. As DNA, the CDR3 is TGTGCCAGCAGCTCCAGAGGTAACTCCTATAATTCACCCCTCCACTTT. Using reference TRBV5-6 and TRBJ1-6 for the parts outside the CDR3, the full variable domain is DAGVTQSPTHLIKTRGQQVTLRCSPKSGHDTVSWYQQALGQGPQFIFQYYEEEERQRGNFPDRFSGHQFPNYSSELNVNALLLGDSALYLCASSSRGNSYNSPLHFGNGTRLTVT.

This CDR3 is CASNPKGESDEQYF. The CDR3 DNA follows: TGTGCCAGCAACCCAAAGGGGGAGTCGGACGAGCAGTACTTC. This chain joins TRBV7-9 and TRBJ2-7; D perhaps matches TRBD1 (6 bases). V dropped 7 bases and J dropped 5 bases, with 18 bases sitting between them. Germline V gene data show CDR1 as SEHNR and CDR2 as FQNEAQ (reference sequence). The CDR3 has 14 amino acids.

The chain recombines TRBV6-5 with TRBJ1-1; D is uncertain. The CDR3 length is 14 residues. The ends were cut back, 6 bases at V and 0 bases at J, with 11 bases in the middle. CDR1 and CDR2 (germline): MNHEY, SVGAGI. The DNA of the CDR3 is TGTGCCAGCAGCCACCGGGCCCTGAACACTGAAGCTTTCTTT. This sequence encodes CASSHRALNTEAFF.

The chain uses TRBV28 and TRBJ1-5; D is uncertain. Germline V lookup: CDR1 MDHEN, CDR2 SYDVKM. The V end was cut by 7 bases, the J end by 7 bases, with 17 bases between. The CDR3 contains 14 residues. The CDR3 region is CASKLGSGIQPQHF. CDR3 nucleotides: TGTGCCAGCAAGTTGGGCTCCGGGATCCAGCCCCAGCATTTT.

V and J are TRBV7-7 and TRBJ2-1, with 9 bases fitting TRBD1. CDR1 is SSHAT and CDR2 is FNYEAQ in the germline V gene (reference sequence). This CDR3 spans 12 amino acids. The J segment lost 5 bases and the V segment lost 10 bases, leaving 3 bases of the junction unmatched. CDR3 protein: CATRDRDNEQFF. The CDR3 nucleotides read TGTGCCACCCGGGACAGGGACAATGAGCAGTTCTTC.

DNA of the CDR3: TGTGCCAGCACCCCGGGACAGGGGAGAGGTGAGCAGTTCTTC. This sequence encodes CASTPGQGRGEQFF. The chain couples TRBV27 to TRBJ2-1, with 10 bases identical to TRBD1. After removal of 7 bases from V and 9 bases from J, the junction contained 9 bases not matched to a gene. Germline assignment: CDR1 MNHEY and CDR2 SMNVEV (reference sequence). This CDR3 region has 14 residues.

CDR3 nucleotides: TGTGCCAGTAGTAAAGTGGGCGGGGGCACTGAAGCTTTCTTT. This encodes CASSKVGGGTEAFF. The chain combines TRBV19 with TRBJ1-1; D might be TRBD1 (5 bases). V was clipped by 4 bases and J by 4 bases, with 13 bases between them. The CDR3 contains 14 residues. CDR1 LNHDA and CDR2 SQIVND come from the germline V gene (reference sequence).

This clone was detected only once. The chain is built from TRBV19 and TRBJ1-2; D is unresolved. Germline lookup yields CDR1 LNHDA and CDR2 SQIVND (reference sequence). The V and J ends lost 3 bases and 0 bases respectively, with 14 bases between them. CDR3 length equals 16 residues. CDR3 nucleotide sequence: TGTGCCAGTAGTATGGGGTCTTCACAAGCTAACTATGGCTACACCTTC. Translated, it gives CASSMGSSQANYGYTF.

The chain has TRBV6-5 and TRBJ1-2; 9 positions match TRBD1. V was pared by 5 bases and J by 6 bases, with 4 bases of the junction left unmatched. The CDR3 is 13 amino acids. CDR1 is MNHEY and CDR2 is SVGAGI in the germline V gene. CDR3 DNA sequence: TGTGCCAGCAGTCCCGGACAGGGGAATGGCTACACCTTC. Its protein product is CASSPGQGNGYTF.

The gene calls are TRBV7-2 and TRBJ2-7; possibly TRBD1 or TRBD2 for D (6 bases each). Germline lookup yields CDR1 SGHTA and CDR2 FQGNSA. This CDR3 contains 16 residues. The ends were cut back, 4 bases at V and 3 bases at J, with 19 bases in the middle. This chain's CDR3 is CASSSPSSGGLYEQYF. The CDR3 DNA sequence: TGTGCCAGCAGCTCCCCAAGTAGTGGGGGGCTCTACGAGCAGTACTTC.

The gene calls are TRBV28 and TRBJ1-4, with no clear D. Between the trimmed V and J ends, which lost 8 bases and 8 bases, there was a span of 18 bases. CDR1 MDHEN and CDR2 SYDVKM come from the germline V gene. There are 14 residues in the CDR3. This CDR3 reads CASASHGRGEKLFF. The CDR3 DNA reads TGTGCCAGCGCCTCACACGGGCGAGGAGAAAAACTGTTTTTT.

V usage is TRBV27 and J usage is TRBJ2-7, with D perhaps assigned TRBD1 or TRBD2 (5 bases each). CDR3 length equals 16 residues. V gave up 7 bases and J gave up 0 bases, with 19 bases separating them. From germline, CDR1 is MNHEY and CDR2 SMNVEV (reference sequence). CDR3 loop: CASTPGAGLSSYEQYF. The CDR3 coding sequence is TGTGCCAGCACCCCCGGGGCGGGCCTGAGCTCCTACGAGCAGTACTTC.

The chain couples TRBV19 to TRBJ1-5, with D possibly TRBD1 on 5 matching bases. CDR1 LNHDA and CDR2 SQIVND come from the germline V gene (reference sequence). The CDR3 loop spans 18 amino acids. V shed 5 bases and J shed 0 bases, with 20 bases lying between them. The CDR3 sequence: CASSWGLPSRDSNQPQHF. CDR3 sequence (DNA): TGTGCCAGTAGTTGGGGACTTCCATCCCGGGATAGCAATCAGCCCCAGCATTTT.

V gene TRBV11-2 combines with J gene TRBJ1-5, with no clear D. V dropped 5 bases and J dropped 4 bases, with 9 bases sitting between them. This CDR3 is 13 amino acids long. From germline, CDR1 is SGHAT and CDR2 FQNNGV. The CDR3 DNA reads as TGTGCCAGCAGCACGGACCGTAATCAGCCCCAGCATTTT. As protein: CASSTDRNQPQHF. Full variable domain (remainder filled in from reference TRBV11-2 and TRBJ1-5): EAGVAQSPRYKIIEKRQSVAFWCNPISGHATLYWYQQILGQGPKLLIQFQNNGVVDDSQLPKDRFSAERLKGVDSTLKIQPAKLEDSAVYLCASSTDRNQPQHFGDGTRLSIL.

This chain joins TRBV9 and TRBJ1-5, with a weak D call TRBD1 (6 bases). V was shortened by 4 bases and J by 4 bases, with 15 bases between the two germline ends. This CDR3 is built from 15 residues. Germline CDR1 is SGDLS and CDR2 is YYNGEE. The CDR3 bases are TGTGCCAGCAGCTCCGGGACAATAGGGAATCAGCCCCAGCATTTT. Translating it yields CASSSGTIGNQPQHF.

V usage is TRBV10-3 and J usage is TRBJ1-1; unclear D gene. V lost 3 bases and J lost 6, with 8 bases in between. Germline loops: CDR1 ENHRY, CDR2 SYGVKD. This CDR3 is built from 12 residues. The CDR3 sequence: CAISDVFSEAFF. CDR3 sequence (DNA): TGTGCCATCAGTGACGTTTTCTCTGAAGCTTTCTTT.

The chain couples TRBV3-1 (or the pseudogene TRBV3-2) to TRBJ2-7; 7 bases fit TRBD2. This CDR3 comprises 18 residues. Per the germline V gene, CDR1 is LGHDT and CDR2 is YNNKEL (reference sequence). After removal of 4 bases from V and 4 bases from J, the junction contained 19 bases not matched to a gene. The CDR3 protein is CASSPSWASGNLGYEQYF. Here the CDR3 DNA reads TGTGCCAGCAGCCCGTCGTGGGCTAGCGGAAATCTAGGATACGAGCAGTACTTC.

The CDR3 is CASSGLAAAYEQYF. The CDR3 nucleotides read TGTGCCAGCAGCGGACTAGCGGCCGCCTACGAGCAGTACTTC. The chain has TRBV5-6 and TRBJ2-7; 10 nucleotides line up with TRBD2. The CDR3 is 14 amino acids. V lost 4 bases, J lost 2 bases, and 3 bases stayed unmatched. Germline assignment: CDR1 SGHDT and CDR2 YYEEEE.